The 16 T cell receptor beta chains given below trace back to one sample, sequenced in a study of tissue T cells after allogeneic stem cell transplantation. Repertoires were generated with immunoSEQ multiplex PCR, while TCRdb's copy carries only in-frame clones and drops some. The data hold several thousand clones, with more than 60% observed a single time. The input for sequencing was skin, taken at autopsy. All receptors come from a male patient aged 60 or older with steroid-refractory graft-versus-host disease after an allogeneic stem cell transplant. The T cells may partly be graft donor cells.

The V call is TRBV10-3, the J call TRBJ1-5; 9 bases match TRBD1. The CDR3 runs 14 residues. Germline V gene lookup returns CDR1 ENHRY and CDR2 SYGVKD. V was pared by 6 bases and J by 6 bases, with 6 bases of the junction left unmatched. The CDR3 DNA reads TGTGCCATCAGCGACAGGGGGGGCGCTCAGCCCCAGCATTTT. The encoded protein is CAISDRGGAQPQHF.

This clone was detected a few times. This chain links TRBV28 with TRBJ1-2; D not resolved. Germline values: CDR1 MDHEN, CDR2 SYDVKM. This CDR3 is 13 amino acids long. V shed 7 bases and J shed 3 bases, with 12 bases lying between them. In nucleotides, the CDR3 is TGTGCCAGCAACGGGTTTGAACACTATGGCTACACCTTC. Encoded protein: CASNGFEHYGYTF.

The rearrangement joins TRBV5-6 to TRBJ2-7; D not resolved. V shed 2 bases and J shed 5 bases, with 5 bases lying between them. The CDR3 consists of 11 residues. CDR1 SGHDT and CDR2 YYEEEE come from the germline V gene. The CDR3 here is CASSFSNEQYF. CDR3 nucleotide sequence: TGTGCCAGCAGCTTTTCTAACGAGCAGTACTTC. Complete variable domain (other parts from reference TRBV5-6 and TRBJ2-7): DAGVTQSPTHLIKTRGQQVTLRCSPKSGHDTVSWYQQALGQGPQFIFQYYEEEERQRGNFPDRFSGHQFPNYSSELNVNALLLGDSALYLCASSFSNEQYFGPGTRLTVT.

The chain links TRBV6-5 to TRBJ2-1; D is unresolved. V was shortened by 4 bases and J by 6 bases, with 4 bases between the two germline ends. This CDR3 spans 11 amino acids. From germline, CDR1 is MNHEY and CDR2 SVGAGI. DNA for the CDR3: TGTGCCAGCAGTTGGGGCAATGAGCAGTTCTTC. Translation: CASSWGNEQFF.

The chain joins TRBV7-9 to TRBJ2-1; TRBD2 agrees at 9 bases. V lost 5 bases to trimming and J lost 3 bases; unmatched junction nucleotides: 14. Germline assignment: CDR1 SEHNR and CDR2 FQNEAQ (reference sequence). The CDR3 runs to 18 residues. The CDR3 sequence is CASSPNAGTSKDYNEQFF. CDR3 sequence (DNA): TGTGCCAGCAGCCCAAATGCCGGGACTAGCAAAGACTACAATGAGCAGTTCTTC.

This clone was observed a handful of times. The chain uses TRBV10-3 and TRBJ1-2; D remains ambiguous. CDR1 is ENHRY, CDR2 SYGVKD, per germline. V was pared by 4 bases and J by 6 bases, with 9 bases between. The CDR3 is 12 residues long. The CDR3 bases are TGTGCCATCAGTGGATCTGTCGATGGCTACACCTTC. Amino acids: CAISGSVDGYTF.

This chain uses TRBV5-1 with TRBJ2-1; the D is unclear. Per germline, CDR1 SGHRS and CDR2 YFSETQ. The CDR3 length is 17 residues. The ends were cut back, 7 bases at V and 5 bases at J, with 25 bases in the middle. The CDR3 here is CASVNMGQTYSDNEQFF. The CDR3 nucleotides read TGCGCCAGCGTAAATATGGGCCAGACCTACTCAGACAATGAGCAGTTCTTC.

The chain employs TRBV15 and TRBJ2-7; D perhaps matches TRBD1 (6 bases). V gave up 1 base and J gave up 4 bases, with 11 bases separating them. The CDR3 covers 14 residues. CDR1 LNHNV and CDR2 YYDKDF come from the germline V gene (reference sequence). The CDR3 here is CATSRGRTVYEQYF. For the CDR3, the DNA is TGTGCCACCAGCAGAGGTCGGACAGTTTACGAGCAGTACTTC.

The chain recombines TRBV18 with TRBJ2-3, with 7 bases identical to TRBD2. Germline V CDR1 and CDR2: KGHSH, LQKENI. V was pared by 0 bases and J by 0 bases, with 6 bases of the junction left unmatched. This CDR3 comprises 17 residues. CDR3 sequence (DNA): TGTGCCAGCTCACCACCTGGCTACGGGGGGAGCACAGATACGCAGTATTTT. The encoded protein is CASSPPGYGGSTDTQYF.

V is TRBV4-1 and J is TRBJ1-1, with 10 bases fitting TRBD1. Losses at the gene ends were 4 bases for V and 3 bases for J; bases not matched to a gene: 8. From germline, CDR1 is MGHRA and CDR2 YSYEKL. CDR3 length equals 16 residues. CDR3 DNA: TGCGCCAGCAGCCTAGGGACAGGGGTAGGGGACACTGAAGCTTTCTTT. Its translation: CASSLGTGVGDTEAFF.

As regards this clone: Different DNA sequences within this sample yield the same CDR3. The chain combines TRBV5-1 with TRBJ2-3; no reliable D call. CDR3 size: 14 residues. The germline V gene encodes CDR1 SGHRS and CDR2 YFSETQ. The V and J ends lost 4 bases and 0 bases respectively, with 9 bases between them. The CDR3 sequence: CASSGVGSTDTQYF. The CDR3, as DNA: TGCGCCAGCAGCGGGGTAGGAAGCACAGATACGCAGTATTTT.

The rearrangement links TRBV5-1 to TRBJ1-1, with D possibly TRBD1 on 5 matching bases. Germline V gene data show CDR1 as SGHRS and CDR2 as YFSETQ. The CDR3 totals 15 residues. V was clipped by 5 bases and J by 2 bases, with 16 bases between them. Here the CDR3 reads CASRVGQGGNTEAFF. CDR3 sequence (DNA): TGCGCCAGCAGGGTTGGGCAGGGAGGAAACACTGAAGCTTTCTTT.

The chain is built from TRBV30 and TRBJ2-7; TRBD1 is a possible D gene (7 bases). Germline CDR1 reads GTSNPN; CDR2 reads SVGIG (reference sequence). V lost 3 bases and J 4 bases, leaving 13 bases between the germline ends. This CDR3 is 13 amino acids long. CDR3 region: CAWRGRGVYEQYF. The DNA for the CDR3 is TGTGCCTGGAGGGGCAGGGGGGTGTACGAGCAGTACTTC.

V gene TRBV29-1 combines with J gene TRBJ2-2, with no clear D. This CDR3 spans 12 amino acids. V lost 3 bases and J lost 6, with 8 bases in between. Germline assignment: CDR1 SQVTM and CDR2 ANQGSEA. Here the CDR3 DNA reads TGCAGCGTTGATTCCCTCGCCGGGGAGCTGTTTTTT. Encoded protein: CSVDSLAGELFF.

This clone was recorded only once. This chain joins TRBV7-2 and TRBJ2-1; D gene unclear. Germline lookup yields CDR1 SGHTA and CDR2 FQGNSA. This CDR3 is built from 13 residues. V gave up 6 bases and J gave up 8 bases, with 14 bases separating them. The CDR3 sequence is CASRGTSWHEQFF. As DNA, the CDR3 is TGTGCCAGCAGGGGCACTTCTTGGCATGAGCAGTTCTTC.

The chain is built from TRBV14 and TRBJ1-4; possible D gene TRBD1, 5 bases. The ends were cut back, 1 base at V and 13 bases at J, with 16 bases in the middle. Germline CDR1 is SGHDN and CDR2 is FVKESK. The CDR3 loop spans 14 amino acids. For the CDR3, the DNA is TGTGCCAGCAGCCAAGGTCTCAGGGATATGGGACTGTTTTTT. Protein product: CASSQGLRDMGLFF.